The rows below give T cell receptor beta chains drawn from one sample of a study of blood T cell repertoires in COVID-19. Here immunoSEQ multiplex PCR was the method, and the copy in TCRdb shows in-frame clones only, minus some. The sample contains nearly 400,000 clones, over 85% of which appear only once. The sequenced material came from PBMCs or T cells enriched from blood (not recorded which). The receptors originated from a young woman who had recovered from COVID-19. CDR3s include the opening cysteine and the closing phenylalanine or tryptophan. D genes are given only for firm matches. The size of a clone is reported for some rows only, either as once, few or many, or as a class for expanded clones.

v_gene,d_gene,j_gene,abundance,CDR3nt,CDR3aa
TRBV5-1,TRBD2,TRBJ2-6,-,TGCGCCAGCAGCTTGAGTACGACTAGCGGGGATTCCTCTGGGGCCAACGTCCTGACTTTC,CASSLSTTSGDSSGANVLTF
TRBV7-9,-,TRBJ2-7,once,TGTGCCAGCAGCTCCCCCATCCCGACAGGAACCTACGAGCAGTACTTC,CASSSPIPTGTYEQYF
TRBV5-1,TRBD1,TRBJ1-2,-,TGCGCCAGCAGCTTGGTACAGGGGGCCCTCTATGGCTACACCTTC,CASSLVQGALYGYTF
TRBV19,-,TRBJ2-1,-,TGTGCCAGTAGTCAAGACAGTTACAATGAGCAGTTCTTC,CASSQDSYNEQFF
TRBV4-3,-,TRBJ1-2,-,TGCGCCAGCAGCCATGAAGGCGGGTATGGCTACACCTTC,CASSHEGGYGYTF
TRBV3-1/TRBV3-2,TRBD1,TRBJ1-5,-,TGTGCCAGCAGCCAACGACCTTTAGGGACAGGAAGCCAGCCCCAGCATTTT,CASSQRPLGTGSQPQHF
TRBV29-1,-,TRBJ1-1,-,TGCAGCGTTGTAATCCGGGGAGGCACTGAAGCTTTCTTT,CSVVIRGGTEAFF
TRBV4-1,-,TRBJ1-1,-,TGCGCCAGCAGCCAAGACGGGGGAGGGGGGAACACTGAAGCTTTCTTT,CASSQDGGGGNTEAFF
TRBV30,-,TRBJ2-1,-,TGTGCCTGGAGACCCATAAGGAGGGTCTACAATGAGCAGTTCTTC,CAWRPIRRVYNEQFF
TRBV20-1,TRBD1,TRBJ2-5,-,TGCAGTGCCAGGGGGGAGACCCAGTACTTC,CSARGETQYF
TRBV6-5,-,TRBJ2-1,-,TGTGCCAGCAGTTACGGTCTAGCGCGTAACAATGAGCAGTTCTTC,CASSYGLARNNEQFF
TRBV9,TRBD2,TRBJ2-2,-,TGTGCCAGCAGCCCCTCCAGGGTGGCGGGGGGGTTTATCGGGGAGCTGTTTTTT,CASSPSRVAGGFIGELFF
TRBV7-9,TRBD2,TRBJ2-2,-,TGTGCCAGCAGCTTTCCCGGGGAGGGGAACACCGGGGAGCTGTTTTTT,CASSFPGEGNTGELFF
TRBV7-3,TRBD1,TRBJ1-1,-,TGTGCCAGCAGCTTGGACAGGGAAACGAGAGCTTTCTTT,CASSLDRETRAFF
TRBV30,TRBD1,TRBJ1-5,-,TGTGCCTGGAGGGACAGGGAGAATCAGCCCCAGCATTTT,CAWRDRENQPQHF
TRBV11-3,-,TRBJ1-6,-,TGTGCCAGCAGCTTAGATGACAGCTCACCCCTCCACTTT,CASSLDDSSPLHF
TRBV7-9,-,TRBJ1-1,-,TGTGCCAGCAGCCGTCTAGGGGCGACACTGAACACTGAAGCTTTCTTT,CASSRLGATLNTEAFF
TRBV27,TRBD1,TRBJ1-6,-,TGTGCCAGCAGAAGACAGGGCTATAATTCACCCCTCCACTTT,CASRRQGYNSPLHF
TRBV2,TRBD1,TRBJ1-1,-,TGTGCCAGCAGGACACAGGGGAGCCGAAAAATGAACACTGAAGCTTTCTTT,CASRTQGSRKMNTEAFF
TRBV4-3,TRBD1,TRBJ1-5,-,TGCGCCAGCAGCCAAACGACAGGGAGTCAGCCCCAGCATTTT,CASSQTTGSQPQHF
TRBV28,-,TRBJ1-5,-,TGTGCCAGCAGTTTCAGGGTTCGGAGCAATCAGCCCCAGCATTTT,CASSFRVRSNQPQHF
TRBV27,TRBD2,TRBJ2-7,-,TGTGCCAGCAAGTCGGGGACTAGCGGCCTCGGGCAGTACTTC,CASKSGTSGLGQYF
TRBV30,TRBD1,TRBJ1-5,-,TGTGCCTGGAGTGTCGGGGGACAGGGAGACGGTCAGCCCCAGCATTTT,CAWSVGGQGDGQPQHF
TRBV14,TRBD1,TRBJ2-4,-,TGTGCCAGCAGCCGACCCGGACAGGGGGCTCGTCAGTACTTC,CASSRPGQGARQYF
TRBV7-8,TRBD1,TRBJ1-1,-,TGTGCCAGCAGCTCGGGGACAGCCTACACTGAAGCTTTCTTT,CASSSGTAYTEAFF
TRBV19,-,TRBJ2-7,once,TGTGCCAGTAGTATTCGGGAGTCCTACGAGCAGTACTTC,CASSIRESYEQYF
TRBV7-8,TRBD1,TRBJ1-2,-,TGTGCCAGCAGCTTAACCCGACAGGGCCGAGCTAACTATGGCTACACCTTC,CASSLTRQGRANYGYTF